The present T cell receptor (beta chain) was sequenced within a study of blood T cell repertoires in COVID-19. Study-wide background: Sites across the United States, Italy and Spain contributed samples from acute and convalescent COVID-19. PBMCs, B-cell-depleted T cells, or T cells were the source of the cDNA or gDNA that made up the material.

Those enrolled in Seattle joined during active infection and were followed longitudinally afterward. The length of the CDR3 is 15 residues. Germline V gene data show CDR1 as MNHEY and CDR2 as SVGAGI. V shed 6 bases and J 9 bases; nucleotides not matched to a gene: 11. Original handling: From reference gene primer amplification, estimates of nucleated cell counts were derived. Only in-frame clones appear in the TCRdb table, and some are missing; sequencing was by immunoSEQ multiplex PCR. The V and J calls and the clone size are those of that table, but D and trimming were determined from the DNA. The sample records more than 300,000 clones, roughly 89% being singletons.

The specimen sequenced was peripheral blood. The rearrangement joins TRBV6-5 to TRBJ2-1, with 10 bases aligning to TRBD1. This clonotype was obtained from a woman in her 30s with COVID-19, enrolled during active disease. In nucleotides, the CDR3 is TGTGCCAGCAGAAAGAATGACAGGGGGCAGGTTGAGCAGTTCTTC. Translation gives CASRKNDRGQVEQFF.